The 13 T cell receptor beta chains reported below all come from one sample, sequenced in a study of cytomegalovirus exposure and HLA in healthy donors. Data came from immunoSEQ multiplex PCR; TCRdb stores just in-frame clones and leaves some out. The table has a few hundred thousand clones, approximately 83% seen once. Sequenced material: PBMCs. These receptors originate from a woman in her twenties or thirties in good health and CMV-seropositive.

The genes are TRBV6-4 and TRBJ2-2; D ambiguous. Germline CDR1 and CDR2: MRHNA and SNTAGT. This CDR3 is 13 amino acids long. V was trimmed by 3 bases and J by 5 bases, leaving 7 bases between them. CDR3 sequence reads: CASSETRTGELFF. In DNA form, the CDR3 reads TGTGCCAGCAGTGAGACGCGTACCGGGGAGCTGTTTTTT.

This rearrangement joins TRBV2 to TRBJ1-1; 9 bases are shared with TRBD1. The CDR3 contains 12 residues. CDR1 and CDR2 (germline): SNHLY, FYNNEI. V lost 4 bases, J lost 10 bases, and 4 bases stayed unmatched. The CDR3 DNA reads TGTGCCAGCAGTGGGACAGGGGTTGGAGCTTTCTTT. Its protein product is CASSGTGVGAFF.

Remarks on this clone: In the same sample, other DNA sequences code for this CDR3. The chain has TRBV2 and TRBJ2-7; D call uncertain. V lost 6 bases, J lost 0 bases, and 6 bases lay in between. There are 12 residues in the CDR3. The germline gives CDR1 SNHLY, CDR2 FYNNEI. The chain's CDR3 is CASRTDSYEQYF. The CDR3 region has the DNA TGTGCCAGCAGGACGGACTCCTACGAGCAGTACTTC.

With regard to this clone: A junction end diverges from the germline sequence, so it may reflect a read error. The chain is built from TRBV2 and TRBJ1-1; D gene ambiguous. This CDR3 has 8 amino acids. Germline assignment: CDR1 SNHLY and CDR2 FYNNEI. CDR3 sequence (DNA): TGTGCCAGCAATGAAGCTTTCTTT. It yields the protein CASNEAFF.

J is TRBJ1-4 and V is TRBV5-1, with D unresolved. Trimming took 0 bases from V and 6 from J, leaving 9 bases between them. Germline V lookup: CDR1 SGHRS, CDR2 YFSETQ. The CDR3 runs to 14 residues. For the CDR3, the DNA is TGCGCCAGCAGCTTGGATTCGTTGGATGAAAAACTGTTTTTT. Its translation: CASSLDSLDEKLFF.

This clone was seen a handful of times. The chain has TRBV5-1 and TRBJ1-2, with D hard to call. The CDR3 sequence is 15 residues long. Trimming removed 0 bases at V and 7 bases at J, with 16 bases between. In germline, CDR1 is SGHRS, CDR2 YFSETQ. CDR3 protein: CASSLVGKNDGGYTF. CDR3 nucleotides: TGCGCCAGCAGCTTGGTGGGGAAGAATGATGGTGGCTACACCTTC. The full variable domain, in which reference TRBV5-1 and TRBJ1-2 provide the parts outside the CDR3, is KAGVTQTPRYLIKTRGQQVTLSCSPISGHRSVSWYQQTPGQGLQFLFEYFSETQRNKGNFPGRFSGRQFSNSRSEMNVSTLELGDSALYLCASSLVGKNDGGYTFGSGTRLTVV.

This sequence joins TRBV10-3 and TRBJ2-7, with no clear D. The V and J ends lost 4 bases and 6 bases respectively, with 19 bases between them. Germline CDR1 ENHRY, CDR2 SYGVKD. CDR3 length: 15 residues. For the CDR3, the DNA is TGTGCCATCAGTGGGACGCCGAGCTACACTATCGAGCAGTACTTC. Protein product: CAISGTPSYTIEQYF.

The chain has TRBV4-3 and TRBJ2-2; D may be TRBD1 (6 bases). CDR1 is LGHNA and CDR2 is YSLEER in the germline V gene. Trimming shortened V by 4 bases and J by 6 bases, and 6 bases separated the two germline ends. CDR3 length: 12 amino acids. CDR3 sequence reads: CASSPGAGELFF. In DNA form, the CDR3 reads TGCGCCAGCAGCCCAGGGGCCGGGGAGCTGTTTTTT.

The rearrangement links TRBV6-4 to TRBJ1-1; D gene unclear. Trimming cost V 5 bases and J 8 bases, with 9 bases left between them. The length of the CDR3 is 11 residues. Germline V gene sequence: CDR1 MRHNA, CDR2 SNTAGT. CDR3 sequence (DNA): TGTGCCAGCAGTTACGATGGGGAAGCTTTCTTT. Protein: CASSYDGEAFF.

The gene calls are TRBV29-1 and TRBJ2-5; D perhaps matches TRBD1 (5 bases). Germline V gene sequence: CDR1 SQVTM, CDR2 ANQGSEA. Trimming removed 4 bases from V and 3 bases from J, with 12 bases in between. The length of the CDR3 is 13 residues. CDR3: CSVVGHGKETQYF. The CDR3 DNA reads as TGCAGCGTTGTAGGACACGGCAAAGAGACCCAGTACTTC.

The J gene is TRBJ2-5, the V gene TRBV30; 7 bases agree with TRBD1. The trim removed 0 bases at V and 5 bases at J, leaving 6 bases unmatched. Germline V gene lookup returns CDR1 GTSNPN and CDR2 SVGIG (reference sequence). The CDR3 sequence is 14 residues long. The CDR3 DNA sequence: TGTGCCTGGAGTGTACAGGGGATGCGGGAGACCCAGTACTTC. Amino acids: CAWSVQGMRETQYF.

This chain links TRBV4-1 with TRBJ2-7; 9 positions match TRBD1. Germline V gene data show CDR1 as MGHRA and CDR2 as YSYEKL. The CDR3 extends over 15 amino acids. J was trimmed by 0 bases and V by 6 bases; bases with no gene match: 6. CDR3 DNA: TGCGCCAGCAGTTCGGGACAGGGCCCCTCCTACGAGCAGTACTTC. This gives the protein CASSSGQGPSYEQYF.

The rearrangement joins TRBV5-1 to TRBJ1-2; weak D call: TRBD1 (5 bases). V gave up 3 bases and J gave up 2 bases, with 11 bases separating them. Germline CDR1 is SGHRS and CDR2 is YFSETQ. The CDR3 runs to 14 residues. The CDR3 region has the DNA TGCGCCAGCAGCTACTCAGGGTTGAACTATGGCTACACCTTC. It specifies CASSYSGLNYGYTF. Full variable domain (rest looked up from reference TRBV5-1 and TRBJ1-2): KAGVTQTPRYLIKTRGQQVTLSCSPISGHRSVSWYQQTPGQGLQFLFEYFSETQRNKGNFPGRFSGRQFSNSRSEMNVSTLELGDSALYLCASSYSGLNYGYTFGSGTRLTVV.